Listed below are T cell receptor beta chains from one sample, sequenced in a study of CD8 T cells in ankylosing spondylitis. Via MiXCR, TCRdb re-called the 5' RACE reads, giving one row per CDR3 protein. The sample holds 350,000 or so distinct CDR3 sequences, approximately 10% seen once. The source material was blood, either unsorted or a sorted T cell fraction (not recorded which). Source of these receptors: a female donor with ankylosing spondylitis or in good health (not recorded which). Both conserved end residues are part of each CDR3. The D gene is left open where the match is weak.

cdr3_length: 15; d_call: TRBD2; v_call: TRBV20-1; j_call: TRBJ2-3; cdr3_aa: CSPKTRRGGADTQYF
cdr3_length: 14; d_call: TRBD1; v_call: TRBV9; j_call: TRBJ1-1; cdr3_aa: CASSLDRVKAEAFF
cdr3_length: 16; d_call: .; v_call: TRBV5-1; j_call: TRBJ2-1; cdr3_aa: CASSLGLTGRYNEQFF
cdr3_length: 14; d_call: .; v_call: TRBV20-1; j_call: TRBJ2-5; cdr3_aa: CSARDDGAGETQYF
cdr3_length: 16; d_call: .; v_call: TRBV5-6; j_call: TRBJ2-3; cdr3_aa: CASSVLGGPDTDTQYF
cdr3_length: 16; d_call: .; v_call: TRBV5-1; j_call: TRBJ2-7; cdr3_aa: CASSLGGASSVYEQYF
cdr3_length: 14; d_call: TRBD1; v_call: TRBV7-9; j_call: TRBJ1-2; cdr3_aa: CASSQPGQSVGYTF
cdr3_length: 13; d_call: .; v_call: TRBV29-1; j_call: TRBJ2-3; cdr3_aa: CSGRLTSTDTQYF
cdr3_length: 14; d_call: .; v_call: TRBV6-1; j_call: TRBJ2-1; cdr3_aa: CASSPQGGDNEQFF
cdr3_length: 13; d_call: .; v_call: TRBV20-1; j_call: TRBJ2-7; cdr3_aa: CSARDFGPGEQYF
cdr3_length: 14; d_call: .; v_call: TRBV5-5; j_call: TRBJ2-7; cdr3_aa: CASSLSVRDYEQYF
cdr3_length: 13; d_call: .; v_call: TRBV20-1; j_call: TRBJ2-5; cdr3_aa: CSARSWSQETQYF
cdr3_length: 13; d_call: TRBD1; v_call: TRBV12-3/TRBV12-4; j_call: TRBJ1-2; cdr3_aa: CASSLGDRTGRLF
cdr3_length: 12; d_call: TRBD2; v_call: TRBV20-1; j_call: TRBJ2-5; cdr3_aa: CSRTGTSGAQYF
cdr3_length: 13; d_call: .; v_call: TRBV18; j_call: TRBJ1-1; cdr3_aa: CASRESLRTEAFF
cdr3_length: 14; d_call: .; v_call: TRBV12-3/TRBV12-4; j_call: TRBJ2-5; cdr3_aa: CASSLGRIQETQYF
cdr3_length: 13; d_call: .; v_call: TRBV5-1; j_call: TRBJ1-1; cdr3_aa: CASSLDRNTEAFF
cdr3_length: 15; d_call: TRBD1; v_call: TRBV20-1; j_call: TRBJ2-7; cdr3_aa: CSARAADRGYYEQYF
cdr3_length: 15; d_call: TRBD2; v_call: TRBV20-1; j_call: TRBJ2-6; cdr3_aa: CSGSSGGSGANVLTF
cdr3_length: 11; d_call: TRBD2; v_call: TRBV3-1; j_call: TRBJ2-7; cdr3_aa: CASSQEETSSF
cdr3_length: 15; d_call: .; v_call: TRBV5-1; j_call: TRBJ2-5; cdr3_aa: CASSLAPGTQETQYF
cdr3_length: 15; d_call: .; v_call: TRBV5-1; j_call: TRBJ2-3; cdr3_aa: CASSLNPGSTDTQYF
cdr3_length: 18; d_call: TRBD2; v_call: TRBV4-1; j_call: TRBJ2-1; cdr3_aa: CASSQDISGGLAGSEQFF
cdr3_length: 15; d_call: .; v_call: TRBV7-9; j_call: TRBJ2-7; cdr3_aa: CASSPSSQPYYEQYF
cdr3_length: 13; d_call: .; v_call: TRBV11-2; j_call: TRBJ1-2; cdr3_aa: CASSFTIPRGYTF
cdr3_length: 10; d_call: .; v_call: TRBV7-2; j_call: TRBJ2-1; cdr3_aa: CASSFNEQFF
cdr3_length: 18; d_call: TRBD2; v_call: TRBV10-3; j_call: TRBJ2-2; cdr3_aa: CAISESAVAGGPTGELFF
cdr3_length: 14; d_call: .; v_call: TRBV21-1; j_call: TRBJ2-7; cdr3_aa: CASSVWTVTYEQYF
cdr3_length: 12; d_call: .; v_call: TRBV20-1; j_call: TRBJ2-7; cdr3_aa: CSARVRRGEQYF
cdr3_length: 13; d_call: .; v_call: TRBV6-2/TRBV6-3; j_call: TRBJ1-5; cdr3_aa: CASSFTLNQPQHF
cdr3_length: 11; d_call: .; v_call: TRBV3-1; j_call: TRBJ2-3; cdr3_aa: CASSQGEYLYF